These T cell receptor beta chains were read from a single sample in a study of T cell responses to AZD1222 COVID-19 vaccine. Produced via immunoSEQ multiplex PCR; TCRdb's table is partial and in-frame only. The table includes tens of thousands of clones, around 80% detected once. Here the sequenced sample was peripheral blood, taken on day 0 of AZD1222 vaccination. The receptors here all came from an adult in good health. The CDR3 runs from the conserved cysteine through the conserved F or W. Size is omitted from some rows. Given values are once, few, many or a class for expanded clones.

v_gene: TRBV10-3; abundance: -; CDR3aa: CAIRRDGIYEQYF
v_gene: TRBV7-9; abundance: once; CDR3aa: CASSSRPGTTYTDTQYF
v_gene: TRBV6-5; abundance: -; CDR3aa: CASMSGNTDTQYF
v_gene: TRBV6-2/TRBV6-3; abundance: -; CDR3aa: CASSYSRTGNLAKNIQYF
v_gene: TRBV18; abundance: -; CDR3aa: CASSPPLKEYGYTF
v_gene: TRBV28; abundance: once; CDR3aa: CASRDKNIQYF
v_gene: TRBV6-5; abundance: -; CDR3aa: CAGRGLTEAFF
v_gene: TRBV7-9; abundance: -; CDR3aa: CASSRNGGTEAFF
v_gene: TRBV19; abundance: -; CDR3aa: CASSTNQGDQPQHF
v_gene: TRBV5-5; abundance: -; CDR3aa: CASSLAFRVEEKLFF